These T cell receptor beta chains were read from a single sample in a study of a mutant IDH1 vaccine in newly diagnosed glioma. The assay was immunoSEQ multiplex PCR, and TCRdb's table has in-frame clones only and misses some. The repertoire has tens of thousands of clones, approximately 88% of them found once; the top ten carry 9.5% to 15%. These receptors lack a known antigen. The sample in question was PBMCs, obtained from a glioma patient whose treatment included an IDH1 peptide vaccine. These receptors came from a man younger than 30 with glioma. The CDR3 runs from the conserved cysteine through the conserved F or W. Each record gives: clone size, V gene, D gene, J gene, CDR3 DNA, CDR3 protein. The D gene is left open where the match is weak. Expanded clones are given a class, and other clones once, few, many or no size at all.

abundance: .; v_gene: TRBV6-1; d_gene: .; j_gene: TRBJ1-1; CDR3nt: TGTGCCAGCAGTGATACCACTGAAGCTTTCTTT; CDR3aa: CASSDTTEAFF
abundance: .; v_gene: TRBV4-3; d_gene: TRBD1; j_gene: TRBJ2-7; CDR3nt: TGCGCCAGCAGCCCGGGACAGGGGGCCTACGAGCAGTACTTC; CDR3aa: CASSPGQGAYEQYF
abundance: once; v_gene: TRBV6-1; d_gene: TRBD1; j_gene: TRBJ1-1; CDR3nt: TGTGCCAGCAGGGGGGACAGGTCATTGAACACTGAAGCTTTCTTT; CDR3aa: CASRGDRSLNTEAFF
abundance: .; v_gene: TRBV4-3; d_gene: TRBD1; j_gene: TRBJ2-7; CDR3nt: TGCGCCAGCAGCCAAAAAGGGGGTCAGGGGGCTAGCTTGTCCTACGAGCAGTACTTC; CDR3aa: CASSQKGGQGASLSYEQYF
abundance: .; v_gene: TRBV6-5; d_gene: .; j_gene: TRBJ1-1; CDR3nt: TGTGCCAGCGGAGTTCACCTGAACACTGAAGCTTTCTTT; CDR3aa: CASGVHLNTEAFF
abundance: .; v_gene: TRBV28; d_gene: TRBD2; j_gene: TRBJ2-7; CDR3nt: TGTGCCAGCAGCCCGGGACTAGCGGTCCCAGAGCAGTACTTC; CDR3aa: CASSPGLAVPEQYF
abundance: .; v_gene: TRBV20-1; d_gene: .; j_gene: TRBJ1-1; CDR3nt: TGCAGTGGGGTCGGGGACACTGAAGCTTTCTTT; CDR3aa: CSGVGDTEAFF
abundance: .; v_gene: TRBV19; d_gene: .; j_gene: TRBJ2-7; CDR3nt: TGTGCCAGTAGTATGCGGGGTCCCACCTACGAGCAGTACTTC; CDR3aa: CASSMRGPTYEQYF
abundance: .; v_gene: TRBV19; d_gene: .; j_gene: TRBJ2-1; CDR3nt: TGTGCCAGTAGTAGGTTGGGCTTCTCCTACAATGAGCAGTTCTTC; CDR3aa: CASSRLGFSYNEQFF
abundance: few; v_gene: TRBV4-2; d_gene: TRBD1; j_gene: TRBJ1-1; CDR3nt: TGTGCCAGCAGCCAAGACAGGGGGCATTACACTGAAGCTTTCTTT; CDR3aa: CASSQDRGHYTEAFF
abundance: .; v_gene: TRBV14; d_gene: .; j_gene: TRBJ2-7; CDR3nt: TGTGCCAGCAGGGGGACACTAAGCTCCTACGAGCAGTACTTC; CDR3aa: CASRGTLSSYEQYF
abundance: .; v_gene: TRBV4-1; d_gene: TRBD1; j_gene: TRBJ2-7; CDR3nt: TGCGCCAGCAGCCAATCACCGACAGGGGCCTACGAGCAGTACTTC; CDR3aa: CASSQSPTGAYEQYF
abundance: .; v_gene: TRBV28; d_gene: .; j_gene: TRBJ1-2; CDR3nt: TGTGCCAGCAGTTTAAGCACAGAAAATGGCTACACCTTC; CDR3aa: CASSLSTENGYTF
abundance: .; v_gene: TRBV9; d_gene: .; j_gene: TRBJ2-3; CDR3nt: TGTGCCAGCAGCGTAGATGGGGGAAACCTGGATACGCAGTATTTT; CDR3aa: CASSVDGGNLDTQYF
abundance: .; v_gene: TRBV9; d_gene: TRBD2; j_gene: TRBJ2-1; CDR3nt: TGTGCCAGCAGCGTAGTTGTTCAGACTAGCGGGGGGCACTACAATGAGCAGTTCTTC; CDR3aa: CASSVVVQTSGGHYNEQFF
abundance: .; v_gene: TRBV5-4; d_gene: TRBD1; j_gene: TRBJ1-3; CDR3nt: TGTGCCAGCAGGCAGGGGGGGGAGCCCGGAAACACCATATATTTT; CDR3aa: CASRQGGEPGNTIYF
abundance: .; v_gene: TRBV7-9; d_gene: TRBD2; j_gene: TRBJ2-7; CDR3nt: TGTGCCAGCAGCTTAAGCGGGGGGGGAGTCTACGAGCAGTACTTC; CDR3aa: CASSLSGGGVYEQYF
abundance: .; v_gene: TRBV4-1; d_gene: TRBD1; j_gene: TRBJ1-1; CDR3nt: TGCGCCAGCAGCGCCAGATCGGGAACAGGGGGCCGAACTGAAGCTTTCTTT; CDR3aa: CASSARSGTGGRTEAFF
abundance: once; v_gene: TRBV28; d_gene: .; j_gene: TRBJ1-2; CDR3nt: TGTGCCACCTCAAGCTGGGGTTACTATGGCTACACCTTC; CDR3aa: CATSSWGYYGYTF
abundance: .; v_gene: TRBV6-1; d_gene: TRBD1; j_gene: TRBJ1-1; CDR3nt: TGTGCCAGCAGTGCCCGGACAGGTTTGTACACTGAAGCTTTCTTT; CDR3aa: CASSARTGLYTEAFF
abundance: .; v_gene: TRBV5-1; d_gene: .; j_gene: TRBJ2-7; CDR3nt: TGCGCCAGCAGCTTGGCCACAGGGTCCTACGAGCAGTACTTC; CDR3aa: CASSLATGSYEQYF
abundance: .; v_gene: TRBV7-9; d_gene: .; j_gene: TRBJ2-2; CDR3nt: TGTGCCAGCAGCTTATCGAGGGCCGGGGAGCTGTTTTTT; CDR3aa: CASSLSRAGELFF
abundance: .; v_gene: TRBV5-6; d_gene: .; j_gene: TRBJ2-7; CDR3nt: TGTGCCAGCAGCTTGGGCTACGAGCAGTACTTC; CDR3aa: CASSLGYEQYF
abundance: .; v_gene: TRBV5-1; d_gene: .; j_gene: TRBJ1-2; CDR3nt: TGCGCCAGCAGCTTGGTCAGGGCAGGTCAGGACTATGGCTACACCTTC; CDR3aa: CASSLVRAGQDYGYTF
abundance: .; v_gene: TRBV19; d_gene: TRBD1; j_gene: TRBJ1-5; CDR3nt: TGTGCCAGCGATTCCGGGACAGTGAGCAATCAGCCCCAGCATTTT; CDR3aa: CASDSGTVSNQPQHF
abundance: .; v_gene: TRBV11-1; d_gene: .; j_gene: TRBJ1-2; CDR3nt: TGTGCCAGCAGCTTTCGGGACGGTATCTATGGCTACACCTTC; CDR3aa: CASSFRDGIYGYTF
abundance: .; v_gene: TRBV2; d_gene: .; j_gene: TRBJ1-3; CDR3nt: TGTGCCAGCAATACCTTCTCTGGAAACACCATATATTTT; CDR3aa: CASNTFSGNTIYF
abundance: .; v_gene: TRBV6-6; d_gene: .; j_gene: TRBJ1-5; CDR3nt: TGTGCCAGCAGTCGGGGGGGAAATCAGCCCCAGCATTTT; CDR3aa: CASSRGGNQPQHF
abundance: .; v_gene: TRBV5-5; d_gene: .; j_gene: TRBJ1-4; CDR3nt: TGTGCCAGCAGTAGCAGGACAGCAAATGAAAAACTGTTTTTT; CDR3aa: CASSSRTANEKLFF
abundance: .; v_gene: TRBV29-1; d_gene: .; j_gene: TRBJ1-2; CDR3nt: TGCAGCGTCGTAAATTTAGACGACTATGGCTACACCTTC; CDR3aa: CSVVNLDDYGYTF
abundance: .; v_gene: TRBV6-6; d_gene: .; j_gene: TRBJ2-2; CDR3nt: TGTGCCAGCCGCTCTCTAGGGAGGCGCGGGGAGCTGTTTTTT; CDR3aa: CASRSLGRRGELFF
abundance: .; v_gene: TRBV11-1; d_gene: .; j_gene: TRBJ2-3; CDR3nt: TGTGCCAGCACCCGACAGAGCACAGATACGCAGTATTTT; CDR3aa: CASTRQSTDTQYF
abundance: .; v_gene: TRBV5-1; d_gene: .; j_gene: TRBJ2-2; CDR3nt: TGCGCCAGCAGCTTGACGAGCGGGCCCGCGAACACCGGGGAGCTGTTTTTT; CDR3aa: CASSLTSGPANTGELFF
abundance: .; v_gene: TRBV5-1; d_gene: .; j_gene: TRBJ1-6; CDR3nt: TGCGCCAGCAGCTTGGAACAGAAAAATTCACCCCTCCACTTT; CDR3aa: CASSLEQKNSPLHF
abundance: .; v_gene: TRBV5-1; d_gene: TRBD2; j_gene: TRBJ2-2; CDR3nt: TGCGCCAGCAGCTTTGGCCGGGGGGGAGGATTGACCGGGGAGCTGTTTTTT; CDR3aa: CASSFGRGGGLTGELFF
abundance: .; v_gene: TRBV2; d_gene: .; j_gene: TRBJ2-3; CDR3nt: TGTGCCAGCAGTGAGACTACCAGACCCGATACGCAGTATTTT; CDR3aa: CASSETTRPDTQYF
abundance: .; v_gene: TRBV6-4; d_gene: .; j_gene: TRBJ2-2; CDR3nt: TGTGCCAGCAGTGCTTCGAACACCGGGGAGCTGTTTTTT; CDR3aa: CASSASNTGELFF
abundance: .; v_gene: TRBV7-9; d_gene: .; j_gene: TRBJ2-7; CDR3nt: TGTGCCAGCAGCCAGCTTAGGGCCCCGAACGAGCAGTACTTC; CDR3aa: CASSQLRAPNEQYF
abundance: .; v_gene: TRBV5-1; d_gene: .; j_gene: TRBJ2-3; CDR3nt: TGCGCCAGCAGCCCGCATAGGGGTCGGTGGAATACGCAGTATTTT; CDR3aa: CASSPHRGRWNTQYF
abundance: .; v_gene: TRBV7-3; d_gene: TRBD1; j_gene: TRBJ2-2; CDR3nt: TGTGCCAGCAGCTTGGACAGGGCGAGCGGGGAGCTGTTTTTT; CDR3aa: CASSLDRASGELFF
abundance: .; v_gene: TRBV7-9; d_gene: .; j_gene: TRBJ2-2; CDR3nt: TGTGCCAGCAGCCTGTCGAGCGCAGGGGACACCGGGGAGCTGTTTTTT; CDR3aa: CASSLSSAGDTGELFF
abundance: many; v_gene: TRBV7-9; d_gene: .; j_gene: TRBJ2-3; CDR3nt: TGTGCCAGCAGCTCCCAGCGGGCTAGCACAGATACGCAGTATTTT; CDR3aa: CASSSQRASTDTQYF
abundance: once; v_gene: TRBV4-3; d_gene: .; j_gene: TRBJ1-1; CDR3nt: TGCGCCAGCAGCCAAGATAGTTACACTGAAGCTTTCTTT; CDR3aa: CASSQDSYTEAFF
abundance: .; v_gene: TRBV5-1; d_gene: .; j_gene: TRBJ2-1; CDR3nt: TGCGCCAGCAGCACCCGGGACTCACAAAACGGTGAGCAGTTCTTC; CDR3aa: CASSTRDSQNGEQFF
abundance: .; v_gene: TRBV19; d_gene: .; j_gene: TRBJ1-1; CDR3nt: TGTGCCAGTAGTATTTTTTCGGGGGCTCACACTGAAGCTTTCTTT; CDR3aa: CASSIFSGAHTEAFF
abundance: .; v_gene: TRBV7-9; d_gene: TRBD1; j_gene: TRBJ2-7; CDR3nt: TGTGCCAGCAGCTTCCGACAGGGAGTAGGCGAGCAGTACTTC; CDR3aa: CASSFRQGVGEQYF
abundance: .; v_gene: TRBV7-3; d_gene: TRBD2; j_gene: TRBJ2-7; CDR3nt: TGTGCCAGCAGTCTCTTAGCGGGAGAGGGCTACGAGCAGTACTTC; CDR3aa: CASSLLAGEGYEQYF
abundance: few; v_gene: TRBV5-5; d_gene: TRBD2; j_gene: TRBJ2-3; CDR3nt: TGTGCCAGCAGCTTCCTAGCGGGAGGGCCGCCGCAGTATTTT; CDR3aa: CASSFLAGGPPQYF
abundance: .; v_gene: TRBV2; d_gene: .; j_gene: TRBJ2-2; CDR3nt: TGTGCCAGCAGTGAAGGGAGGTCCTCCGGGGAGCTGTTTTTT; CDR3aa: CASSEGRSSGELFF
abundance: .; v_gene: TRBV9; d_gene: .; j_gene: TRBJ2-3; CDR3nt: TGTGCCAGCAGCGCAGGGTGGGACAAAGGCACAGATACGCAGTATTTT; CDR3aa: CASSAGWDKGTDTQYF
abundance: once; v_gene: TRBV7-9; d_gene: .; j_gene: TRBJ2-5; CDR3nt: TGTGCCAGCAGCCGTCCTGAGGGGAGCAAGCAAGAGACCCAGTACTTC; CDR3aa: CASSRPEGSKQETQYF
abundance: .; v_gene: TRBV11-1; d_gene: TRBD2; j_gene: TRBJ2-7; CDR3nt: TGTGCCAGCAGCTTGGCTCCCACTAGCGGATACGAGCAGTACTTC; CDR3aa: CASSLAPTSGYEQYF